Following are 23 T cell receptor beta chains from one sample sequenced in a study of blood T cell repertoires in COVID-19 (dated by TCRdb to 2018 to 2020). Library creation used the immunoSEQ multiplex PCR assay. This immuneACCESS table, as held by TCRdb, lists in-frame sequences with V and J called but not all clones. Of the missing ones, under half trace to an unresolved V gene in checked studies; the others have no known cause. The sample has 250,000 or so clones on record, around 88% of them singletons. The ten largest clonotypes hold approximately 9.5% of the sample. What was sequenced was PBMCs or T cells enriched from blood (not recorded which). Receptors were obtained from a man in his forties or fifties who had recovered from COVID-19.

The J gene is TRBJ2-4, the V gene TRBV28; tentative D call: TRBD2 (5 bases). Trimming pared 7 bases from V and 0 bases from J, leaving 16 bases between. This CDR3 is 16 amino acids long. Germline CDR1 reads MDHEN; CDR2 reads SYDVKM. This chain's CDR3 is CASTGLPREAKNIQYF. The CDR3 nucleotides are TGTGCCAGCACTGGTCTGCCCCGGGAAGCCAAAAACATTCAGTACTTC.

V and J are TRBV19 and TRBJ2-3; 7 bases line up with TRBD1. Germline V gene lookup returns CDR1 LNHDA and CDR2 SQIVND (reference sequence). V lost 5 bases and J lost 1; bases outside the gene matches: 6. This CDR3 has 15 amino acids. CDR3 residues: CASSPRTGGTDTQYF. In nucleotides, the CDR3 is TGTGCCAGTAGTCCCCGGACAGGCGGCACAGATACGCAGTATTTT. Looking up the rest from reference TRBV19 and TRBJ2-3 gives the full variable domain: DGGITQSPKYLFRKEGQNVTLSCEQNLNHDAMYWYRQDPGQGLRLIYYSQIVNDFQKGDIAEGYSVSREKKESFPLTVTSAQKNPTAFYLCASSPRTGGTDTQYFGPGTRLTVL.

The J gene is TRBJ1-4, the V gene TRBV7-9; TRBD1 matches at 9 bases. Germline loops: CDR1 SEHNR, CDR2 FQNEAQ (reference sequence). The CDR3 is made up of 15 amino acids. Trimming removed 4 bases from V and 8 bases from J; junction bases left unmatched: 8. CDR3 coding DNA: TGTGCCAGCAGCTCGGAGGACAGGGGCAAGGAAAAACTGTTTTTT. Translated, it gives CASSSEDRGKEKLFF.

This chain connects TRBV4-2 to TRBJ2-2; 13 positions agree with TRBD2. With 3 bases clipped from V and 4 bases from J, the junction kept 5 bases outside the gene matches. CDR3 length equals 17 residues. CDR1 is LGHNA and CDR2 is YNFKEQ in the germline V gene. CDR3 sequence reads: CASSHGLAGEGTGELFF. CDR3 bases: TGTGCCAGCAGCCACGGACTAGCGGGGGAGGGCACCGGGGAGCTGTTTTTT.

CDR3 bases: TGTGCCAGCAGTGACGGGGAGGGCGAACCCACAGATACGCAGTATTTT. Its translation is CASSDGEGEPTDTQYF. This rearrangement joins TRBV6-4 to TRBJ2-3; 7 nucleotides align to TRBD2. Germline CDR1 and CDR2: MRHNA and SNTAGT. This CDR3 contains 16 residues. With V trimmed by 2 bases and J by 2 bases, 7 bases remained unmatched.

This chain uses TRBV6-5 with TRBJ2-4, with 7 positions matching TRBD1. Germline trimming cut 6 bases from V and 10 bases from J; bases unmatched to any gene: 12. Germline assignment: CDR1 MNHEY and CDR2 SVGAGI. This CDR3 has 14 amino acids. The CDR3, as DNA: TGTGCCAGCAGAAACCCCCAGGGGGTGGGGATTCAGTACTTC. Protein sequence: CASRNPQGVGIQYF.

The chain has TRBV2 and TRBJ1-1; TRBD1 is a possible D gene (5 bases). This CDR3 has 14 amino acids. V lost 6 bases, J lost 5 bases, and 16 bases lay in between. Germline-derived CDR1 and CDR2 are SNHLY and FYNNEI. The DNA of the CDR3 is TGTGCCAGCAGCCGGGGCGCGGGGCAGACTGAAGCTTTCTTT. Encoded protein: CASSRGAGQTEAFF.

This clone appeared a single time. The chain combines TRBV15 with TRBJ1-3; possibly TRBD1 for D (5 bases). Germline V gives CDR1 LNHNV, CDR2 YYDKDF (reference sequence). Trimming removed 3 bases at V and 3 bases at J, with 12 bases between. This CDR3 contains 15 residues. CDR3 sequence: CATSRTLGGGNTIYF. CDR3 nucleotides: TGTGCCACCAGCAGGACTTTGGGGGGTGGAAACACCATATATTTT.

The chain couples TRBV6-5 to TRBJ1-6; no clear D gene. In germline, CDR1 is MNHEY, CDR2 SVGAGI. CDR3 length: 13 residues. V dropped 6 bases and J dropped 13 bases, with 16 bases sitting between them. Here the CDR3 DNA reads TGTGCCAGCAGACGGGATTCGGGTTCGCCCCTCCACTTT. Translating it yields CASRRDSGSPLHF.

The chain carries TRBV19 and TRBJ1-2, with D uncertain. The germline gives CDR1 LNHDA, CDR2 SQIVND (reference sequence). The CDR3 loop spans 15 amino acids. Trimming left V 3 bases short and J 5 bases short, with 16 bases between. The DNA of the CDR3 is TGTGCCAGTAGTATCGATACAGAGGGTGTATATGGCTACACCTTC. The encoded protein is CASSIDTEGVYGYTF.

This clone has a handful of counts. The CDR3 DNA sequence: TGTGCCGGTTCCTCGGGGAGCACAGATACGCAGTATTTT. Protein: CAGSSGSTDTQYF. The chain joins TRBV9 to TRBJ2-3; possible D gene TRBD2, 5 bases. V gave up 10 bases and J gave up 0 bases, with 12 bases separating them. Germline V gene data show CDR1 as SGDLS and CDR2 as YYNGEE. The CDR3 has 13 amino acids.

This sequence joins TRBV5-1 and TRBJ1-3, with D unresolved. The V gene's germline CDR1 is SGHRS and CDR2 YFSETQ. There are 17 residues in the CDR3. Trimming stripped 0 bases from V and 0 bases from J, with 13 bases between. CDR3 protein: CASSLAAGTLSGNTIYF. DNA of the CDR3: TGCGCCAGCAGCTTGGCCGCAGGAACCCTCTCTGGAAACACCATATATTTT.

The CDR3 nucleotides read TGTGCCAGCAGTTTAGTCGGGGCTGGGGCCAACGTCCTGACTTTC. Protein: CASSLVGAGANVLTF. The V gene is TRBV28, the J gene TRBJ2-6; tentative D call: TRBD2 (5 bases). V shed 2 bases and J shed 2 bases, with 7 bases lying between them. The length of the CDR3 is 15 residues. The germline V gene has CDR1 MDHEN and CDR2 SYDVKM.

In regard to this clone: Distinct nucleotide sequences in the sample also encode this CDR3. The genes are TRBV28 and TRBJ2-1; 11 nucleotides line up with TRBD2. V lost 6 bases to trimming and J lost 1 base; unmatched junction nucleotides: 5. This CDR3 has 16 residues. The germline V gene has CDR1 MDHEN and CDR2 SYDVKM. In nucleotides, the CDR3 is TGTGCCAGCAGAACTAGCGGGAGAGGATCCTACAATGAGCAGTTCTTC. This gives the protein CASRTSGRGSYNEQFF.

This chain's CDR3 is CASSLYGQGGTEAFF. The DNA of the CDR3 is TGTGCCAGCAGTTTATATGGACAGGGGGGAACTGAAGCTTTCTTT. This chain joins TRBV28 and TRBJ1-1, with 10 bases matching TRBD1. CDR1 and CDR2 (germline): MDHEN, SYDVKM. The CDR3 consists of 15 residues. V shed 1 base and J 5 bases; nucleotides not matched to a gene: 4.

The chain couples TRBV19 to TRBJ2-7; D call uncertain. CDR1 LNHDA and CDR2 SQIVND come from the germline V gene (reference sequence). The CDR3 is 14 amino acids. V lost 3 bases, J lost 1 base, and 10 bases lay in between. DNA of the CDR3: TGTGCCAGTAGTATTGATGGAGAGTCCTACGAGCAGTACTTC. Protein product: CASSIDGESYEQYF.

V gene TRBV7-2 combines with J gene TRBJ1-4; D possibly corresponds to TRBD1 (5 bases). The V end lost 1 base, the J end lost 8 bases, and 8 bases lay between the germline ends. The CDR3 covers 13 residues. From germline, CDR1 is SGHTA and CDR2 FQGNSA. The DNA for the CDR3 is TGTGCCAGCAGCTTAGGGGGACTGGAAAAACTGTTTTTT. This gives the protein CASSLGGLEKLFF. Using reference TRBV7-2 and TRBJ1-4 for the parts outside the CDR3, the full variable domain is GAGVSQSPSNKVTEKGKDVELRCDPISGHTALYWYRQSLGQGLEFLIYFQGNSAPDKSGLPSDRFSAERTGGSVSTLTIQRTQQEDSAVYLCASSLGGLEKLFFGSGTQLSVL.

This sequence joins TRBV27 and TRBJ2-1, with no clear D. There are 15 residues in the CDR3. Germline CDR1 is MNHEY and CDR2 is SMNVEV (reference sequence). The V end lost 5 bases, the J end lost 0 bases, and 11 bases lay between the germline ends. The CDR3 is CASSIFKSSYNEQFF. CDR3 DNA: TGTGCCAGCAGTATCTTTAAGAGCTCCTACAATGAGCAGTTCTTC.

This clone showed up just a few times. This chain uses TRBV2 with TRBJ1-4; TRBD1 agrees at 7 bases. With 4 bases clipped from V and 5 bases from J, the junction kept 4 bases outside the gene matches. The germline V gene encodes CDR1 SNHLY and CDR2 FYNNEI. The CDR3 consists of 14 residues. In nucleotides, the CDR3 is TGTGCCAGCAGTGCTAGACAGGGAAATGAAAAACTGTTTTTT. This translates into CASSARQGNEKLFF. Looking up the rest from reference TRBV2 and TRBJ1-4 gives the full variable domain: EPEVTQTPSHQVTQMGQEVILRCVPISNHLYFYWYRQILGQKVEFLVSFYNNEISEKSEIFDDQFSVERPDGSNFTLKIRSTKLEDSAMYFCASSARQGNEKLFFGSGTQLSVL.

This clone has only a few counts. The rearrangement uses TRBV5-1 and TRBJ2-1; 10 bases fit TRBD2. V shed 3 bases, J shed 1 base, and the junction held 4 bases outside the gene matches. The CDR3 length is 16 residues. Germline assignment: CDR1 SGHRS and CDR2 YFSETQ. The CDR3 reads CASSSQAGGSYNEQFF. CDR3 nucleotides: TGCGCCAGCAGCTCCCAAGCGGGAGGGTCCTACAATGAGCAGTTCTTC.

For the CDR3, the DNA is TGTGCCAGCAGCCCCCTGCAGGGCCTTACAGGTTCACCCCTCCACTTT. Translated, it gives CASSPLQGLTGSPLHF. The gene calls are TRBV13 and TRBJ1-6; D may be TRBD1 (5 bases). Trimming took off 5 bases at V and 9 bases at J, with 20 bases between the two ends. Germline lookup yields CDR1 PRHDT and CDR2 FYEKMQ (reference sequence). The CDR3 loop spans 16 amino acids.

Here the CDR3 DNA reads TGTGCCAGCAGCCAAGTCAGACCCGGGCTAGCGGGGGGTACCTACGAGCAGTACTTC. The encoded protein is CASSQVRPGLAGGTYEQYF. The V and J genes are TRBV3-1 (or the pseudogene TRBV3-2) and TRBJ2-7, with 11 nucleotides matching TRBD2. Trimming removed 1 base from V and 2 bases from J; junction bases left unmatched: 13. Germline V gene data show CDR1 as LGHDT and CDR2 as YNNKEL (reference sequence). The CDR3 has 19 residues.

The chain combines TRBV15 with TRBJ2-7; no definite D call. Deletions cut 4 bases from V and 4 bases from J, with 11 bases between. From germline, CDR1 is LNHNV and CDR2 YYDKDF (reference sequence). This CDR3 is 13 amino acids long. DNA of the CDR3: TGTGCCACCAGCACCCGAGCCATTTACGAGCAGTACTTC. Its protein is CATSTRAIYEQYF.